One sample yielded the 12 T cell receptor beta chains listed below, sequenced in a study of persistence of HIV-infected CD4 T cells. No antigen has been identified for these receptors. The immunoSEQ assay was version 4, run in survey mode. Only in-frame clones appear in the TCRdb table, and some are missing; sequencing was by immunoSEQ multiplex PCR. The sample contains 44,000 or so clones, just over 90% of which appear only once. Anti-CD3/anti-CD28 beads served as a nonspecific positive control stimulus. Responding CD4+ T cells were sorted by upregulation of both CD40 ligand and CD69. The material sequenced was CD4+ T cells sorted from PBMCs after roughly 18-hour stimulation, taken from a patient who received antiretroviral therapy. The receptor source for this set is an adult man with HIV who was CMV-seropositive.

This clone was detected only once. Other DNA variants within this sample encode the same CDR3. The J gene is TRBJ1-1, the V gene TRBV9; 11 nucleotides line up with TRBD1. The CDR3 sequence is 17 residues long. CDR1 is SGDLS and CDR2 is YYNGEE in the germline V gene. The ends lost 6 bases at V and 0 bases at J; junction bases unmatched: 10. In DNA form, the CDR3 reads TGTGCCAGCAACAAACGGGACAGGGGGGTTTTGAACACTGAAGCTTTCTTT. Protein sequence: CASNKRDRGVLNTEAFF.

This clone came up once. The rearrangement joins TRBV2 to TRBJ2-7; unclear D gene. Trimming left V 3 bases short and J 6 bases short, with 15 bases between. This CDR3 has 14 residues. The germline V gene encodes CDR1 SNHLY and CDR2 FYNNEI. CDR3 bases: TGTGCCAGCAGTGATAGTCGAAGACCCGGCGAGCAGTACTTC. This gives the protein CASSDSRRPGEQYF.

The CDR3, as DNA: TGTGCCATCAGTGTTTATATGGGTGGGTACGAGCAGTACTTC. Amino acid sequence: CAISVYMGGYEQYF. This sequence joins TRBV10-3 and TRBJ2-7; D is undetermined. The CDR3 is 14 residues long. The germline gives CDR1 ENHRY, CDR2 SYGVKD. Deletions cut 4 bases from V and 4 bases from J, with 14 bases between.

The chain recombines TRBV12-5 with TRBJ1-2, with D uncertain. The CDR3 consists of 14 residues. V lost 5 bases and J lost 2, with 12 bases in between. Germline-derived CDR1 and CDR2 are LGHNT and FRNRAP. The CDR3 DNA reads as TGTGCTAGTGGTCCCGGACCGCGAAACTATGGCTACACCTTC. Protein product: CASGPGPRNYGYTF.

The chain has TRBV4-1 and TRBJ2-1; TRBD1 matches at 9 bases. CDR3 length: 19 residues. V shed 2 bases, J shed 2 bases, and the junction held 13 bases outside the gene matches. Germline V gene sequence: CDR1 MGHRA, CDR2 YSYEKL. The CDR3 coding sequence is TGCGCCAGCAGCCAACGCACCGGGACAGGGAGAGGTCCCTACAATGAGCAGTTCTTC. Its protein is CASSQRTGTGRGPYNEQFF.

The chain couples TRBV27 to TRBJ1-6, with 7 bases matching TRBD1. The J segment lost 7 bases and the V segment lost 3 bases, leaving 3 bases of the junction unmatched. CDR1 MNHEY and CDR2 SMNVEV come from the germline V gene (reference sequence). The CDR3 extends over 14 amino acids. The CDR3 bases are TGTGCCAGCAGTTTTGGGACAGAGAATTCACCCCTCCACTTT. Amino acids: CASSFGTENSPLHF.

V gene TRBV5-1 combines with J gene TRBJ2-2; 10 bases agree with TRBD2. This CDR3 has 15 amino acids. Germline-derived CDR1 and CDR2 are SGHRS and YFSETQ. V lost 4 bases, J lost 3 bases, and 3 bases stayed unmatched. Here the CDR3 reads CASSPLAGDTGELFF. In nucleotides, the CDR3 is TGCGCCAGCAGCCCCCTAGCGGGGGACACCGGGGAGCTGTTTTTT.

The genes are TRBV6-5 and TRBJ1-1; D remains ambiguous. Trimming left V 6 bases short and J 5 bases short, with 16 bases between. CDR1 is MNHEY, CDR2 SVGAGI, per germline. The CDR3 extends over 14 amino acids. The CDR3 spells CASRVTAYGTEAFF. The DNA for the CDR3 is TGTGCCAGCAGGGTAACAGCTTACGGGACTGAAGCTTTCTTT.

CDR3: CASSASYEQYF. The DNA for the CDR3 is TGTGCCAGCAGTGCCTCCTACGAGCAGTACTTC. V and J are TRBV28 and TRBJ2-7; D uncertain. The CDR3 loop spans 11 amino acids. CDR1 and CDR2 from the germline V gene are MDHEN and SYDVKM. V was shortened by 5 bases and J by 0 bases, with 2 bases between the two germline ends.

V gene TRBV28 combines with J gene TRBJ2-4; D gene unclear. The germline V and J ends were trimmed by 1 base and 5 bases, with 12 bases remaining between them. The CDR3 has 15 amino acids. The V gene's germline CDR1 is MDHEN and CDR2 SYDVKM. The CDR3 nucleotides read TGTGCCAGCAGTTTATTGACGGTGGGCGAAAACATTCAGTACTTC. Its protein is CASSLLTVGENIQYF.

The chain employs TRBV7-9 and TRBJ1-2; 8 bases agree with TRBD1. The length of the CDR3 is 15 residues. Looked up from germline, CDR1 is SEHNR and CDR2 is FQNEAQ (reference sequence). V was pared by 6 bases and J by 3 bases, with 9 bases of the junction left unmatched. CDR3 nucleotide sequence: TGTGCCAGCAGGCTTCTTTCAGGGGGCGACTATGGCTACACCTTC. It is translated as CASRLLSGGDYGYTF.

The J gene is TRBJ2-6, the V gene TRBV19, with D possibly matching TRBD2 (6 bases). V was trimmed by 6 bases and J by 0 bases, leaving 24 bases between them. Germline V gene data show CDR1 as LNHDA and CDR2 as SQIVND (reference sequence). CDR3 length: 20 amino acids. The CDR3 DNA is TGTGCCAGTAGCCCTCGTCGGGTCGTCGAGCGGGTCTCTGGGGCCAACGTCCTGACTTTC. It yields the protein CASSPRRVVERVSGANVLTF.